This TCR beta chain derives from a study of T cell repertoires in cytomegalovirus infection. Points from the study as a whole: It was HLA-C-restricted CMV-specific TCR beta clonotypes that dominated the response ex vivo.

About this clonotype itself: Its target is not known.

TCRdb recomputed calls from the reads with MiXCR, one row per CDR3 protein. The table includes under 90,000 distinct CDR3 sequences, 40% to 50% detected once. Germline V gene sequence: CDR1 MNHNS, CDR2 SASEGT. After removal of 5 bases from V and 4 bases from J, the junction contained 7 bases not matched to a gene. This CDR3 has 16 amino acids. The material was CD8+ T cells from cultured PBMCs, obtained from culture after CMV antigen stimulation. The J gene is TRBJ2-1, the V gene TRBV6-1, with TRBD2 matching over 11 bases. This TCR was recovered from a human donor in good health (CMV status not recorded). Some clones in this sample may be carry-over from other donors' samples. This CDR3 is CASSPLLAGGYNEQFF. The CDR3 DNA reads TGTGCCAGCAGTCCACTTTTAGCGGGAGGGTACAATGAGCAGTTCTTC.